One T cell receptor (beta chain) is described in this entry. The CDR3 length is 17 residues. Germline V gene lookup returns CDR1 SGHNT and CDR2 YYREEE (reference sequence). J was trimmed by 8 bases and V by 4 bases; bases with no gene match: 16. These data originate in a study of shared T cell receptors in the human thymus. The assay was immunoSEQ multiplex PCR, and TCRdb's table has in-frame clones only and misses some. The repertoire holds hundreds of thousands of clones, with just under 95% as singletons. The sample was thymocytes. The TCR sequence derives from a human donor. The chain recombines TRBV5-4 with TRBJ2-7; 12 bases align to TRBD2. CDR3 in DNA: TGTGCCAGCAGCAGAGGGGAACTAGCGGGAGGTTCTACGCAGCAGTACTTC. Residues: CASSRGELAGGSTQQYF.